The present T cell receptor (beta chain) was sequenced within a study of cytomegalovirus exposure and HLA in healthy donors. From germline, CDR1 is MDHEN and CDR2 SYDVKM. Trimming pared 2 bases from V and 3 bases from J, leaving 16 bases between. The CDR3 sequence is 16 residues long. PCR was performed using 60 Vbeta and 13 Jbeta primers. Method: immunoSEQ multiplex PCR; TCRdb's copy keeps in-frame clones and lacks some. In the table there are about 130,000 clones, over 70% of which are singletons. There are a few counts of this clone. The V call is TRBV28, the J call TRBJ1-1; D not certain. Sequencing input: PBMCs. The receptor was derived from a middle-aged woman in good health and CMV-seronegative. The DNA for the CDR3 is TGTGCCAGCAGTTTAGCGGTCGGTCCGGGAGACACTGAAGCTTTCTTT. It codes for CASSLAVGPGDTEAFF.